The rows below give T cell receptor beta chains drawn from one sample of a study of tumor-infiltrating lymphocytes in localized non-small cell lung cancer. TCRdb keeps only in-frame clones here, not all; method: immunoSEQ multiplex PCR. Of 24,000 or so clones listed, roughly 63% were seen once; the top ten hold approximately 14%. The sequenced sample was lung tumor tissue. The receptors stem from a human donor with non-small cell lung cancer. The CDR3 runs from the conserved cysteine through the conserved F or W. The D gene is left open where the match is weak. Only some rows state a clone size, as once, few, many or a class for expanded clones.

>TRBD2|TRBV5-1|TRBJ2-5|.
TGCGCCAGCAGCTTGGACGGGACTAGGGGAGAGACCCAGTACTTC
CASSLDGTRGETQYF
>TRBD1|TRBV4-1|TRBJ2-4|.
TGCGCCAGCAGCCAGCCGGGACAGGGACGGAACATTCAGTACTTC
CASSQPGQGRNIQYF
>TRBD2|TRBV19|TRBJ2-2|.
TGTGCCAGTAAAACTCCTAGCGGGAGTGGGAACACCGGGGAGCTGTTTTTT
CASKTPSGSGNTGELFF
>.|TRBV19|TRBJ2-6|.
TGTGCCAGTACCCCGGGACAAGCCTCTGGGGCCAACGTCCTGACTTTC
CASTPGQASGANVLTF
>TRBD2|TRBV7-6|TRBJ2-7|.
TGTGCCAGCAGCTTAGAGGCGGGAGTGGTATACGAGCAGTACTTC
CASSLEAGVVYEQYF
>.|TRBV7-8|TRBJ1-4|.
TGTGCCAGCAGCCCCAGGGACACTAATGAAAAACTGTTTTTT
CASSPRDTNEKLFF
>.|TRBV4-2|TRBJ2-1|.
TGTGCCAGCAGCTATACATCAGGAGGTAACAATGAGCAGTTCTTC
CASSYTSGGNNEQFF
>.|TRBV21-1|TRBJ2-7|.
TGTGCCAGCAGCAAAAAAGATATTTGCTACGAGCAGTACTTC
CASSKKDICYEQYF
>TRBD2|TRBV10-3|TRBJ2-5|.
TGTGCCATCAGGAGTACTAGCGGGAGGGCCGAGTCAGAGACCCAGTACTTC
CAIRSTSGRAESETQYF
>TRBD1|TRBV5-6|TRBJ2-7|.
TGTGCCAGCAGCCCTTATGGACAGGGACGCTCCTACGAGCAGTACTTC
CASSPYGQGRSYEQYF
>TRBD2|TRBV7-3|TRBJ2-1|medium-sized
TGTGCCAGCAGCTTATCTAGCGGGGCTACCTACAATGAGCAGTTCTTC
CASSLSSGATYNEQFF
>TRBD1|TRBV6-1|TRBJ2-4|.
TGTGCCAGCAGGTCCCCCGGGACAGGGAACATTCAGTACTTC
CASRSPGTGNIQYF
>TRBD2|TRBV19|TRBJ2-1|.
TGTGCCAGCCGTGACAGGACTAGCGGGAGGTTGAGTGAGCAGTTCTTC
CASRDRTSGRLSEQFF
>.|TRBV28|TRBJ2-4|.
TGTGCCACCACTCGGGGAGTGTCCAAAAACATTCAGTACTTC
CATTRGVSKNIQYF
>.|TRBV5-1|TRBJ2-2|.
TGCGCCAGCAGCTTGTCCACGATCGGAAACACCGGGGAGCTGTTTTTT
CASSLSTIGNTGELFF
>.|TRBV5-6|TRBJ2-7|few
TGTGCCAGCAGCTTAGGCAGGGTTAGCGAGCAGTACTTC
CASSLGRVSEQYF
>TRBD1|TRBV7-2|TRBJ2-1|.
TGTGCCAGCAGCACTAGGGACAGGGGGGCTGAAAATGAGCAGTTCTTC
CASSTRDRGAENEQFF
>.|TRBV18|TRBJ2-3|.
TGTGCCAGCTCACCTTTTAGGGGGGCAGATACGCAGTATTTT
CASSPFRGADTQYF
>TRBD2|TRBV18|TRBJ2-1|.
TGTGCCAGCTCACCAATGGGGACTAGCGGGAGTCATTCGTTCGCTGAGCAGTTCTTC
CASSPMGTSGSHSFAEQFF